The T cell receptor (beta chain) described here comes from a study of cytomegalovirus exposure and HLA in healthy donors. Germline V gene sequence: CDR1 SGHVS, CDR2 FQNEAQ. V lost 3 bases and J lost 3, with 8 bases in between. CDR3 size: 13 residues. Notes on this clone: The antigen is undetermined.

The PCR used 60 Vbeta and 13 Jbeta primers. Repertoires were generated with immunoSEQ multiplex PCR, while TCRdb's copy carries only in-frame clones and drops some. Of some 150,000 clones in the sample, about 61% were seen once. Whole-study results and caveats: The classifier reportedly diagnosed cytomegalovirus status with high sensitivity and specificity. Versus the approximately 700-donor mean, an Asian-associated ancestry cluster reportedly showed fewer N-insertions in a later analysis.

The chain carries TRBV7-8 and TRBJ1-1; D may be TRBD1 (6 bases). Source material: PBMCs. The sequence came from a woman in her thirties or forties in good health and CMV-seronegative. DNA of the CDR3: TGTGCCAGCAGCTTCCAGGGGCACACTGAAGCTTTCTTT. Its translation is CASSFQGHTEAFF.